This record covers a single T cell receptor (beta chain). In the authors' methods: Amplification from reference gene primers served as the basis for estimated nucleated cell counts. The table came from immunoSEQ multiplex PCR; TCRdb's copy has only in-frame clones and leaves some out. V and J calls and clone size are those listed in that table; D and trimming were worked out from the DNA. The repertoire includes about 260,000 clones, more than 80% of them detected once, and 3% to 4.5% sits in the top ten. This CDR3 has 16 amino acids. V lost 3 bases and J 2 bases, leaving 15 bases between the germline ends. Germline V CDR1 and CDR2: LNHDA, SQIVND (reference sequence). These data belong to a study of blood T cell repertoires in COVID-19. Study details: The analysed material was cDNA or gDNA that came from T cells, B-cell-depleted T cells, or PBMCs.

This TCR was sampled from a middle-aged woman with acute or convalescent COVID-19. The gene calls are TRBV19 and TRBJ2-3; tentatively, D is TRBD2 (6 bases). The sequencing sample was made of peripheral blood. The CDR3 region has the DNA TGTGCCAGTAGTATGGGGCCCGGCGGGGTCACAGATACGCAGTATTTT. Its protein is CASSMGPGGVTDTQYF. The entire variable domain, with the rest obtained from reference TRBV19 and TRBJ2-3, is as follows: DGGITQSPKYLFRKEGQNVTLSCEQNLNHDAMYWYRQDPGQGLRLIYYSQIVNDFQKGDIAEGYSVSREKKESFPLTVTSAQKNPTAFYLCASSMGPGGVTDTQYFGPGTRLTVL.